This record concerns one T cell receptor beta chain sequence. This clonotype is labeled medium-sized (0.01 to 0.1%). Its antigen remains unidentified. Per-base qualities were not stored, and no clone one base away is much larger. The sample originates from a study (dated by TCRdb to 2012 to 2014). TCRdb shows the sequencer as Illumina Genome Analyzer IIx. TCRdb reran the public reads through fastp at Q25 and MiXCR, keeping productive beta chains. Each record represents a unique CDR3 protein, reported with the most common genes and DNA among its rows. The sample contains about 7,100 distinct CDR3 sequences, under 35% of them found a single time. The ten largest clones take up roughly a fifth of the sample. The TCR was taken from a human donor. Sequenced sample: blood.

The DNA reads TGTGCCATCAGTCAGGGGGGCCCCACAGATACGCAGTATTTT. The resulting protein is CAISQGGPTDTQYF. The rearranged chain carries TRBV10-3 and TRBJ2-3, with a weak D call of TRBD1 (7 bases match). The germline V gene provides CDR1 ENHRY and CDR2 SYGVKD. Its CDR3 holds 14 amino acids, cysteine through phenylalanine. The read is trimmed to its CDR3 DNA, 42 bases read in frame from base 1. V gives up 5 bases and J gives up 2 bases, and the segment between their germline ends measures 11 bases.